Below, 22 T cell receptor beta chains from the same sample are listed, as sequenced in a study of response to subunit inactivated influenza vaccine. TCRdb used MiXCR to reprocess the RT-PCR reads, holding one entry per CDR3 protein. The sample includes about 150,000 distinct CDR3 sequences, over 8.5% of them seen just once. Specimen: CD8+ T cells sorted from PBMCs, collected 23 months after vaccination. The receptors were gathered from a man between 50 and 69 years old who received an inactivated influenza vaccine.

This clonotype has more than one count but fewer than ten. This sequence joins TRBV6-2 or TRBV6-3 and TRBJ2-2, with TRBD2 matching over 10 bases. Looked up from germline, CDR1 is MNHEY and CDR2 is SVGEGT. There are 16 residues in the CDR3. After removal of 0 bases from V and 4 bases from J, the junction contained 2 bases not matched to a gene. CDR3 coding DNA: TGTGCCAGCAGTTACTCGACTAGCGGGTTCACCGGGGAGCTGTTTTTT. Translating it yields CASSYSTSGFTGELFF.

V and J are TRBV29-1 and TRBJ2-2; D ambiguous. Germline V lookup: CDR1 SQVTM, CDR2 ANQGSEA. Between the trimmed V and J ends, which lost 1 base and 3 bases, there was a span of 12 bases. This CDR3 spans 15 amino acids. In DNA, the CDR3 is TGCAGCGTTGAAGTGCGTCAGAGAGACACCGGGGAGCTGTTTTTT. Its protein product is CSVEVRQRDTGELFF.

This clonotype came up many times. The CDR3 is CASSPTGGEQFF. Written as DNA, the CDR3 is TGTGCCAGCAGCCCTACAGGGGGGGAGCAGTTCTTC. The chain uses TRBV7-6 and TRBJ2-1; 8 bases agree with TRBD1. Germline-derived CDR1 and CDR2 are SGHVS and FNYEAQ. The V and J ends lost 5 bases and 10 bases, in that order; junction bases with no gene match: 4. This CDR3 has 12 residues.

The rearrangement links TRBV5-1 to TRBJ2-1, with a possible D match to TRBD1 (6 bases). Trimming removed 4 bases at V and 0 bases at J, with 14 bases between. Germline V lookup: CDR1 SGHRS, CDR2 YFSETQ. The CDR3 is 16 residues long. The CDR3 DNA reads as TGCGCCAGCAGCAAGGACAGTATCTTCTCCTACAATGAGCAGTTCTTC. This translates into CASSKDSIFSYNEQFF.

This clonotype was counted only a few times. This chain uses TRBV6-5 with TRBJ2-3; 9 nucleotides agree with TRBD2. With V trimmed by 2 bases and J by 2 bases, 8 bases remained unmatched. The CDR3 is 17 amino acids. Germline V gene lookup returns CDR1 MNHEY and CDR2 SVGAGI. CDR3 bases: TGTGCCAGCAGTTACATGTCGACTAGCGGTTACACAGATACGCAGTATTTT. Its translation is CASSYMSTSGYTDTQYF.

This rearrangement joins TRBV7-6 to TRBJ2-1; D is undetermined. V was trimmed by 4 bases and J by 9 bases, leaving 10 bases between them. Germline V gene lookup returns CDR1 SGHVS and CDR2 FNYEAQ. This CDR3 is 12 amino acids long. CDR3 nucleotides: TGTGCCAGCAGCTCGATAGGACCTGAGCAGTTCTTC. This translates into CASSSIGPEQFF.

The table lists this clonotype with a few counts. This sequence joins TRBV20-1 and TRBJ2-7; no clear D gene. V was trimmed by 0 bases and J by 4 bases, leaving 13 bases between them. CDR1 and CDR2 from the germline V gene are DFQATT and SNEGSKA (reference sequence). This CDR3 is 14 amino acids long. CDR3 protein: CSARDPTVVYEQYF. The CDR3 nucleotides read TGCAGTGCTAGAGATCCAACGGTCGTTTACGAGCAGTACTTC.

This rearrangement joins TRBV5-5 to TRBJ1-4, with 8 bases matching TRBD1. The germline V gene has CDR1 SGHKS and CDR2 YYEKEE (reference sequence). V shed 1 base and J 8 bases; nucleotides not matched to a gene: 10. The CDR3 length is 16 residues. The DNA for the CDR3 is TGTGCCAGCAGCTTGAATAAGGGACAGGAATACGAAAAACTGTTTTTT. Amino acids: CASSLNKGQEYEKLFF. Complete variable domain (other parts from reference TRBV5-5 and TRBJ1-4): DAGVTQSPTHLIKTRGQQVTLRCSPISGHKSVSWYQQVLGQGPQFIFQYYEKEERGRGNFPDRFSARQFPNYSSELNVNALLLGDSALYLCASSLNKGQEYEKLFFGSGTQLSVL.

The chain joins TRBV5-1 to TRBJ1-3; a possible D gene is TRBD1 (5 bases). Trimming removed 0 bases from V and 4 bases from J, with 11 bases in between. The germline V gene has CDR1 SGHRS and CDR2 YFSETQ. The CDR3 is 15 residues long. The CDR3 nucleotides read TGCGCCAGCAGCTTGGTCGGGGGACCCGGAAACACCATATATTTT. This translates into CASSLVGGPGNTIYF.

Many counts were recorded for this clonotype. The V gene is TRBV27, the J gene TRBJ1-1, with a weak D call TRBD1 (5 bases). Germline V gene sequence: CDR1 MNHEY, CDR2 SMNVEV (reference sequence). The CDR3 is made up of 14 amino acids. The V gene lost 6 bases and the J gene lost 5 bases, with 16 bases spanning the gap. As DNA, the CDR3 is TGTGCCAGCAGGGCCCAGGGCGCATCAACTGAAGCTTTCTTT. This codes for CASRAQGASTEAFF.

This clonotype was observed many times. CDR3 sequence (DNA): TGTGCCAGCAGTTTCCTAGCGGAGAGCACAGATACGCAGTATTTT. It specifies CASSFLAESTDTQYF. The chain carries TRBV27 and TRBJ2-3; 7 positions agree with TRBD2. The V segment lost 3 bases and the J segment 0 bases; nucleotides outside the gene matches: 3. Germline loops: CDR1 MNHEY, CDR2 SMNVEV (reference sequence). This CDR3 is 15 amino acids long.

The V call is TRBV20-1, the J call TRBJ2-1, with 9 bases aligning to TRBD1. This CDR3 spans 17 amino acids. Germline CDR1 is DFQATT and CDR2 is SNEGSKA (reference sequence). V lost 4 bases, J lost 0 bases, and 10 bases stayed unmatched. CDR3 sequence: CSAMNRGRTSSYNEQFF. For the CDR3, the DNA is TGCAGTGCTATGAACAGGGGGCGTACCAGCTCCTACAATGAGCAGTTCTTC.

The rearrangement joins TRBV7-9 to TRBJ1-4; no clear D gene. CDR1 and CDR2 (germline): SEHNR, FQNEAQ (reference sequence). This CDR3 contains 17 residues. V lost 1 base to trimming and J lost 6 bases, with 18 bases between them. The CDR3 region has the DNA TGTGCCAGCAGCTTAGGTTGGAGGAGGGAAGAAGATGAAAAACTGTTTTTT. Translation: CASSLGWRREEDEKLFF.

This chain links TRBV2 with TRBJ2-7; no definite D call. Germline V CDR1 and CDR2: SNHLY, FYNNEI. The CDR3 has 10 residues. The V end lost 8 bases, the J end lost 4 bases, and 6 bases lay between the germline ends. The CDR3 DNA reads TGTGCCAGCGGGGATTACGAGCAGTACTTC. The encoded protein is CASGDYEQYF.

The CDR3 spells CATSAGFLGDYEQYF. DNA for the CDR3: TGTGCCACCAGCGCGGGATTTCTAGGGGACTACGAGCAGTACTTC. The chain carries TRBV24-1 and TRBJ2-7; a possible D gene is TRBD2 (6 bases). Germline V gene sequence: CDR1 KGHDR, CDR2 SFDVKD. The germline V and J ends were trimmed by 7 bases and 3 bases, with 18 bases remaining between them. The CDR3 has 15 residues.

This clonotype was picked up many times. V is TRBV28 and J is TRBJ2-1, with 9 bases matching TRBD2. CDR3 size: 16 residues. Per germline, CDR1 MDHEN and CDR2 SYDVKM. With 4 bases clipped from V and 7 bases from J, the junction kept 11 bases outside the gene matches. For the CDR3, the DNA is TGTGCCAGCAGTTCCCCAGATAGCGGGAGTAGGAATGAGCAGTTCTTC. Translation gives CASSSPDSGSRNEQFF.

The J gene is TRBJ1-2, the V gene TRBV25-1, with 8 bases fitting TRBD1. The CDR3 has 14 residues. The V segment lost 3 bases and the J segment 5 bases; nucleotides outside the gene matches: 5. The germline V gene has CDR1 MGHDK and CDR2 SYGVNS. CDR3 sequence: CASSDWTGNYGYTF. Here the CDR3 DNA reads TGTGCCAGCAGTGACTGGACAGGGAATTATGGCTACACCTTC.

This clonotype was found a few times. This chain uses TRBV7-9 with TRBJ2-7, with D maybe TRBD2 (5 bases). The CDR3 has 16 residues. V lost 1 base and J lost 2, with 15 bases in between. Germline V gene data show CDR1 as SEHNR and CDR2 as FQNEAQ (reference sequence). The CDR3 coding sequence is TGTGCCAGCAGCTTAGGAATTTTGGACTCAACCTACGAGCAGTACTTC. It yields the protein CASSLGILDSTYEQYF.

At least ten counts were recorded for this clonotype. CDR3 loop: CSVELRAQGNTGELFF. The CDR3 DNA reads as TGCAGCGTTGAATTAAGGGCACAGGGGAACACCGGGGAGCTGTTTTTT. V is TRBV29-1 and J is TRBJ2-2; TRBD1 is a possible D gene (6 bases). V was shortened by 2 bases and J by 1 base, with 14 bases between the two germline ends. Germline V gene data show CDR1 as SQVTM and CDR2 as ANQGSEA. The CDR3 extends over 16 amino acids.

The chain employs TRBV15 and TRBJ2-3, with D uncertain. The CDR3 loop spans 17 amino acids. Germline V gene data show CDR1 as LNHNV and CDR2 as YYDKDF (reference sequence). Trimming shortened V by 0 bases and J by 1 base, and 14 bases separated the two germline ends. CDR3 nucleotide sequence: TGTGCCACCAGCAGAGATGGGGATCGGCTTGGCACAGATACGCAGTATTTT. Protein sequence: CATSRDGDRLGTDTQYF.

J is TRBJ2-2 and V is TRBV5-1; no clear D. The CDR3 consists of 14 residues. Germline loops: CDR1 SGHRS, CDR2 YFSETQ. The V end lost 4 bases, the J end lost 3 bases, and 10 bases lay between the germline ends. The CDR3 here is CASSRGADTGELFF. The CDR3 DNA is TGCGCCAGCAGCCGCGGAGCCGACACCGGGGAGCTGTTTTTT.

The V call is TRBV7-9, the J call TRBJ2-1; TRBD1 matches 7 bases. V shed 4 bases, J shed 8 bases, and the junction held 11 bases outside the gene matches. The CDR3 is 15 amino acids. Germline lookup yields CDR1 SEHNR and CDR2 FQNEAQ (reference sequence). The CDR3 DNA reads TGTGCCAGCAGCTCGAACCGGGACAGCTTCGATGAGCAGTTCTTC. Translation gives CASSSNRDSFDEQFF.